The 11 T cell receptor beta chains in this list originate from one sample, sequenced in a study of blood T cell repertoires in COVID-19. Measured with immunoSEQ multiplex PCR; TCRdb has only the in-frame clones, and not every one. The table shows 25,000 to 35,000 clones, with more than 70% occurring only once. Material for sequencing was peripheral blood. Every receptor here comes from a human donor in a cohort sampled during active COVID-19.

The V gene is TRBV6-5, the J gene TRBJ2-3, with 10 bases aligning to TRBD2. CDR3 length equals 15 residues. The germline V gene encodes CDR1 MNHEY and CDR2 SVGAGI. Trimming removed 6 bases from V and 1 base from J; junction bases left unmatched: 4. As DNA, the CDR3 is TGTGCCAGCAGCCTTGGGACTAGCGGCACAGATACGCAGTATTTT. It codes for CASSLGTSGTDTQYF.

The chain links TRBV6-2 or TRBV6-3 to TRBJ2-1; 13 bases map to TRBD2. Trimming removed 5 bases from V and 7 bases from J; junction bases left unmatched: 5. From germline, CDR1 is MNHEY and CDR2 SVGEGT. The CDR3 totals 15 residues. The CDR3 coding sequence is TGTGCCAGCAGTCTGACTAGCGGGGGGCGTAATGAGCAGTTCTTC. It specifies CASSLTSGGRNEQFF.

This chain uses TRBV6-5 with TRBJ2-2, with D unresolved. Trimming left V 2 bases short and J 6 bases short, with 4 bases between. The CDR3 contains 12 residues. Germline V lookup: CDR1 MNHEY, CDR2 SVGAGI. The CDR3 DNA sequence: TGTGCCAGCAGTTACGGCCCCGGGGAGCTGTTTTTT. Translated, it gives CASSYGPGELFF.

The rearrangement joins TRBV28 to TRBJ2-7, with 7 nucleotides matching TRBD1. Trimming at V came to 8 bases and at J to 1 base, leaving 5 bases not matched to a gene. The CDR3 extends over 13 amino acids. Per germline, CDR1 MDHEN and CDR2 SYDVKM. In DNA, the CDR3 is TGTGCCAGCCGACCGGGACAGTCCTACGAGCAGTACTTC. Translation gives CASRPGQSYEQYF.

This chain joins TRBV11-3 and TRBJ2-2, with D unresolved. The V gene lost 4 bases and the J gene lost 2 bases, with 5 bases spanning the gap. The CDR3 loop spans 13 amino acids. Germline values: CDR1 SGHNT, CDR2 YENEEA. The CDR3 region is CASSSLNTGELFF. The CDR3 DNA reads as TGTGCCAGCAGCTCCTTAAACACCGGGGAGCTGTTTTTT.

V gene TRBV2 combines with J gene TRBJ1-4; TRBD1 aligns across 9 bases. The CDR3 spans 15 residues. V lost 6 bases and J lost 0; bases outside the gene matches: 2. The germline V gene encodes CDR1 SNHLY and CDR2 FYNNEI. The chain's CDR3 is CASRGQGTTNEKLFF. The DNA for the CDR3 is TGTGCCAGCAGAGGACAGGGGACAACTAATGAAAAACTGTTTTTT.

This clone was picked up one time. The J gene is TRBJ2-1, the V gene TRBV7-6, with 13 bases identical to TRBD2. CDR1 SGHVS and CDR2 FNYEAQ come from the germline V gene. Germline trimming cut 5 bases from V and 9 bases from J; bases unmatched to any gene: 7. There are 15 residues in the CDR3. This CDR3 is CASSSTSGRATEQFF. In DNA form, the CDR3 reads TGTGCCAGCAGCAGTACTAGCGGGAGGGCCACTGAGCAGTTCTTC.

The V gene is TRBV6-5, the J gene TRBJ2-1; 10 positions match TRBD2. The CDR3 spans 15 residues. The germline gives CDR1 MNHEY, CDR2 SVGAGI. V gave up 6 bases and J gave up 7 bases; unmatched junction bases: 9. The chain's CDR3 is CASSPLAGDGNEQFF. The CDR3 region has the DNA TGTGCCAGCAGCCCCCTAGCGGGAGATGGGAATGAGCAGTTCTTC.

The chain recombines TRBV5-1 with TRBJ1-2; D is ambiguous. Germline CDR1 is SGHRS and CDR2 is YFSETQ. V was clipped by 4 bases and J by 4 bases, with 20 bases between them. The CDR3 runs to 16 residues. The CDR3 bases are TGCGCCAGCAGCAATTGGGAGGTCGCGACAACCTATGGCTACACCTTC. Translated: CASSNWEVATTYGYTF.

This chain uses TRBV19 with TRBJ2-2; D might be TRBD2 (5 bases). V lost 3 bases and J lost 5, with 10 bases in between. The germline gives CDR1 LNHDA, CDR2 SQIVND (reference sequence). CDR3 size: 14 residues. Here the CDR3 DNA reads TGTGCCAGTAGTATTATGAGGGATACCGGGGAGCTGTTTTTT. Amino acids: CASSIMRDTGELFF.

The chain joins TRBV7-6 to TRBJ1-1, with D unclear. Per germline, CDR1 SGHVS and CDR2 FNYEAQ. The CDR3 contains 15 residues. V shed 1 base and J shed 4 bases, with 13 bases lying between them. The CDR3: CASSLVAVMTTEAFF. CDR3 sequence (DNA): TGTGCCAGCAGCTTAGTCGCGGTTATGACCACTGAAGCTTTCTTT.